What follows describes a single TCR beta chain. Its specific antigen is unknown. Base-call qualities are not available, and no considerably larger clone is one nucleotide away. In the paper's terms, the time point label means: cycle 4 day 1 (C4D1), after 6 weeks of nivolumab. Every trial patient had relapsed after autologous stem cell transplantation, and cohorts A, B and C differed in prior brentuximab vedotin exposure. The trial cohort included 55 to 65 patients with relapsed/refractory classical Hodgkin lymphoma, and each patient had a best overall response of complete response, partial response or progressive disease. Trial patients were treated with single-agent nivolumab in the multi-cohort phase II CheckMate 205 trial. An independent review committee assessed best overall response by applying the 2007 International Working Group response criteria. Trial PBMCs were collected immediately before nivolumab initiation (C1D1) and during therapy at cycle 2 day 1 and cycle 4 day 1. Peripheral blood was collected in 8 mL Vacutainer Cell Preparation Tubes, from which PBMCs were isolated by centrifugation and then cryopreserved.

The Qiagen DNeasy kit was used to extract genomic DNA from unsorted PBMCs and from the negatively selected CD4+ and CD8+ fractions. TCR beta CDR3 regions were subjected to amplification by immunoSEQ multiplex PCR with primers that anneal to V and J segments. Amplification bias was minimized using a synthetic immune receptor repertoire, and residual bias was removed computationally after sequencing. Per the authors' processing: Repertoire diversity was quantified as the Shannon entropy index using custom Python scripts. The unsorted, CD4+ and CD8+ repertoires were each analyzed separately, with the exception of combined analyses, where CD4+ and CD8+ sequences were merged in silico. A clone was considered expanded if an increase in frequency of at least 2-fold after treatment relative to C1D1 was found, and a pseudocount of 0.5 was applied to clones undetected at baseline. Clones with 0 or 1 copy at C1D1 were defined as singleton clones, while clones with 2 or more copies were defined as non-singleton clones. Clones expanded in unsorted samples were labelled as CD4+, CD8+ or unknown by matching protein sequences in sorted samples from the same patient. Wilcoxon tests on paired samples were used to test diversity changes from C1D1 to C4D1. TCRdb carries this immuneACCESS record with in-frame sequences only. Its versions omit some clonotypes, under half of them owing to an unresolved V gene in the studies checked, with the rest unexplained. That table is the source of V, J and clone size, and D and trimming were worked out from the DNA. For this sample there are about 93,000 clones; about three quarters appear just once. The ten largest clones add up to 8% to 9.5% of the sample.

These data belong to a study of PD-1 blockade in classical Hodgkin lymphoma (dated by TCRdb to between 2020 and 2021). Background for the entire study: Nivolumab dosing was 3 mg/kg intravenously every 2 weeks, continuing until either disease progression or unacceptable toxicity. The study used TCR beta sequencing and CyTOF to define a peripheral blood immune signature of response to PD-1 blockade in classical Hodgkin lymphoma.

The CDR3, from cysteine to phenylalanine, totals 14 residues. Left in the record is the CDR3 DNA by itself, 42 bases read in frame from the first base. The study at large found these results: Newly diagnosed patients were reported to have lower baseline TCR diversity than healthy donors, and relapsed/refractory patients were reported to have lower baseline TCR diversity still. Among trial patients, those achieving complete response had baseline diversity similar to that of newly diagnosed patients, while diversity was significantly lower in partial responders and progressors. Patients starting nivolumab less than 1 year after ASCT had lower diversity and were excluded from later analyses to avoid confounding by immune reconstitution. By C4D1, a significant rise was seen in CD4+ TCR diversity but not in CD8+ TCR diversity (p=0.0027 vs p=0.16), and the rise was most apparent among complete responders (p=0.02). The study covered only a single clinical trial cohort, and the causes of the repertoire differences, possibly disease activity or prior therapy, were still not defined.

The TCR originated in a human donor with classical Hodgkin lymphoma. The sequenced sample was peripheral blood mononuclear cells (PBMCs), obtained before the fourth cycle of nivolumab. The chain was built from TRBV12-1 and TRBJ1-2. TRBV12-1 is deemed a pseudogene. The DNA sequence is as follows: TGTGCCAGCCACTGCGTGACGAGGGAGGATGGCTACACCTTC. Its translation reads: CASHCVTREDGYTF.